Within the sample, the clone carrying this TCR beta chain is medium-sized. The target antigen is unknown. Assay: immunoSEQ multiplex PCR; the TCRdb copy retains only in-frame clones and omits some. The sample yields about 7,500 clones, without any singletons. Busulfan-fludarabine conditioning, marrow transplant, and cyclophosphamide on days +3 and +4 were administered. The CDR3 sequence is 14 residues long. Germline V gives CDR1 MNHNS, CDR2 SASEGT. The V end was cut by 2 bases, the J end by 5 bases, with 9 bases between. The sample belongs to a study of T cells after posttransplantation cyclophosphamide. Study-wide findings and caveats: Recipient CMV seropositivity and CMV reactivation strongly tracked TRB clonality. Later blood repertoires were often dominated by clones from the donor CD8+ memory compartment. Tissue-infiltrating T cells from skin or gut overlapped little with blood T cells.

This receptor was identified in a male patient in his late teens or twenties who received an allogeneic stem cell transplant from an unrelated donor, was CMV-positive, and had acute and chronic GVHD. Some T cells here may be from the graft donor. The chain employs TRBV6-1 and TRBJ1-4; D is ambiguous. The sequenced sample was PBMCs, obtained after allogeneic stem cell transplant with posttransplant cyclophosphamide. The CDR3 here is CASSENSANEKLFF. The CDR3 region has the DNA TGTGCCAGCAGTGAAAATAGCGCGAATGAAAAACTGTTTTTT.